These 13 T cell receptor beta chains came from one sample sequenced in a study of blood T cell repertoires in COVID-19. Method: immunoSEQ multiplex PCR; TCRdb's copy keeps in-frame clones and lacks some. Of over 400,000 clones in the sample, about nine tenths were seen once. The sequencing sample was made of peripheral blood. The receptors were gathered from a woman in her thirties with active or convalescent COVID-19.

The chain combines TRBV3-1 (or the pseudogene TRBV3-2) with TRBJ1-3; D might be TRBD1 (5 bases). Germline values: CDR1 LGHDT, CDR2 YNNKEL (reference sequence). The CDR3 is 16 amino acids. V gave up 3 bases and J gave up 0 bases, with 12 bases separating them. In nucleotides, the CDR3 is TGTGCCAGCAGCCAGGGGGGGGGACTCTCTGGAAACACCATATATTTT. This codes for CASSQGGGLSGNTIYF.

A note on this clone: Other DNA sequences in the same sample also yield this CDR3. V usage is TRBV18 and J usage is TRBJ1-1; tentative D call: TRBD1 (5 bases). Germline V gives CDR1 KGHSH, CDR2 LQKENI. V gave up 2 bases and J gave up 1 base, with 5 bases separating them. The CDR3 has 13 amino acids. CDR3: CASSPGQNTEAFF. The CDR3 bases are TGTGCCAGCTCACCAGGACAGAACACTGAAGCTTTCTTT. The entire variable domain, with the rest obtained from reference TRBV18 and TRBJ1-1, is as follows: NAGVMQNPRHLVRRRGQEARLRCSPMKGHSHVYWYRQLPEEGLKFMVYLQKENIIDESGMPKERFSAEFPKEGPSILRIQQVVRGDSAAYFCASSPGQNTEAFFGQGTRLTVV.

The CDR3 is CASGNGANVLTF. Written as DNA, the CDR3 is TGTGCCAGCGGCAATGGGGCCAACGTCCTGACTTTC. The J gene is TRBJ2-6, the V gene TRBV11-2; D uncertain. V was pared by 8 bases and J by 3 bases, with 5 bases between. The CDR3 is 12 amino acids. Germline CDR1 is SGHAT and CDR2 is FQNNGV.

This clone appeared a few times. The gene calls are TRBV2 and TRBJ2-1, with 9 bases lining up with TRBD2. Per the germline V gene, CDR1 is SNHLY and CDR2 is FYNNEI. The CDR3 has 15 residues. Trimming at V came to 1 base and at J to 7 bases, leaving 5 bases not matched to a gene. This CDR3 reads CASSEVIAGVNEQFF. CDR3 coding DNA: TGTGCCAGCAGTGAAGTAATAGCGGGGGTGAATGAGCAGTTCTTC.

The rearrangement links TRBV5-1 to TRBJ1-1, with 8 bases that match TRBD1. Germline CDR1 is SGHRS and CDR2 is YFSETQ. The trim removed 4 bases at V and 4 bases at J, leaving 6 bases unmatched. The CDR3 loop spans 14 amino acids. Written as DNA, the CDR3 is TGCGCCAGCAGCGGCCGAGACAGGGGCACTGAAGCTTTCTTT. Translating it yields CASSGRDRGTEAFF.

The rearrangement links TRBV25-1 to TRBJ2-2, with 7 nucleotides matching TRBD1. Trimming took 4 bases from V and 4 from J; bases not matched to a gene: 12. From germline, CDR1 is MGHDK and CDR2 SYGVNS. The CDR3 is 17 residues long. CDR3 sequence reads: CASSGPRDREPTGELFF. The CDR3 DNA follows: TGTGCCAGCAGTGGCCCCCGGGACAGAGAGCCCACCGGGGAGCTGTTTTTT. Complete variable domain (other parts from reference TRBV25-1 and TRBJ2-2): EADIYQTPRYLVIGTGKKITLECSQTMGHDKMYWYQQDPGMELHLIHYSYGVNSTEKGDLSSESTVSRIRTEHFPLTLESARPSHTSQYLCASSGPRDREPTGELFFGEGSRLTVL.

The chain is built from TRBV7-7 and TRBJ1-2, with D maybe TRBD1 (6 bases). CDR1 and CDR2 (germline): SSHAT, FNYEAQ (reference sequence). CDR3 size: 15 residues. V was trimmed by 4 bases and J by 4 bases, leaving 16 bases between them. The CDR3 region is CASSSPEGGGYGYTF. CDR3 nucleotide sequence: TGTGCCAGCAGCTCCCCGGAAGGGGGTGGCTATGGCTACACCTTC.

V is TRBV18 and J is TRBJ2-3; D is perhaps TRBD2 (6 bases). The CDR3 runs 14 residues. Germline values: CDR1 KGHSH, CDR2 LQKENI. V was trimmed by 5 bases and J by 1 base, leaving 10 bases between them. This chain's CDR3 is CASSWDFGTDTQYF. For the CDR3, the DNA is TGTGCCAGCTCATGGGACTTTGGCACAGATACGCAGTATTTT.

This chain joins TRBV5-8 and TRBJ2-7; D not resolved. The CDR3 has 13 amino acids. CDR1 is SGHTS, CDR2 YDEGEE, per germline. With 4 bases removed from V and 6 bases from J, the gap between germline ends came to 14 bases. In nucleotides, the CDR3 is TGTGCCAGCAGCCTAATAGAAGAAAGCGAGCAGTACTTC. Protein product: CASSLIEESEQYF.

The chain uses TRBV7-8 and TRBJ1-3; D not certain. Trimming pared 7 bases from V and 0 bases from J, leaving 13 bases between. Germline CDR1 reads SGHVS; CDR2 reads FQNEAQ. This CDR3 is built from 15 residues. The CDR3 coding sequence is TGTGCCAGCAAGGAGGTGACGCCCTCTGGAAACACCATATATTTT. Its translation is CASKEVTPSGNTIYF.

This clone was counted ten times or more. This chain joins TRBV5-4 and TRBJ2-2; D possibly corresponds to TRBD1 (6 bases). Trimming shortened V by 0 bases and J by 0 bases, and 9 bases separated the two germline ends. Germline values: CDR1 SGHNT, CDR2 YYREEE (reference sequence). CDR3 size: 16 residues. Here the CDR3 reads CASSLDGTTNTGELFF. CDR3 DNA sequence: TGTGCCAGCAGCTTGGACGGGACAACGAACACCGGGGAGCTGTTTTTT. The full variable domain, in which reference TRBV5-4 and TRBJ2-2 provide the parts outside the CDR3, is ETGVTQSPTHLIKTRGQQVTLRCSSQSGHNTVSWYQQALGQGPQFIFQYYREEENGRGNFPPRFSGLQFPNYSSELNVNALELDDSALYLCASSLDGTTNTGELFFGEGSRLTVL.

The V and J genes are TRBV28 and TRBJ1-4; possibly TRBD1 for D (5 bases). The CDR3 is 17 residues long. Trimming removed 2 bases from V and 3 bases from J, with 16 bases in between. CDR1 is MDHEN and CDR2 is SYDVKM in the germline V gene. The chain's CDR3 is CASSLAPAGHSNEKLFF. In nucleotides, the CDR3 is TGTGCCAGCAGTTTAGCCCCCGCAGGGCATTCTAATGAAAAACTGTTTTTT.

V and J are TRBV5-6 and TRBJ1-6; D remains unclear. Germline CDR1 SGHDT, CDR2 YYEEEE. V lost 0 bases to trimming and J lost 7 bases, with 8 bases between them. The CDR3 totals 14 residues. The DNA of the CDR3 is TGTGCCAGCAGCTTGGGGCCCGAAAATTCACCCCTCCACTTT. It specifies CASSLGPENSPLHF.